This T cell receptor (beta chain) was recovered during a study of OX40 agonist ivuxolimab in advanced cancers. Sequencing was performed with immunoSEQ multiplex PCR; in TCRdb, only in-frame clones are kept and a portion is missing. The sample gives 60,000 to 70,000 clones, 75% to 90% of which show up once; less than 0.6% is in the top ten. The CDR3 runs to 15 residues. The J gene is TRBJ2-7, the V gene TRBV21-1; no check of the table's D call, TRBD2, against the DNA was made. TRBV21-1 is shown as a pseudogene. The sequencing here drew on CD4+ or CD8+ T cells sorted from blood, taken in a trial of the OX40 agonist ivuxolimab. The origin of this receptor is an adult with an advanced solid tumor such as melanoma, head and neck, liver or kidney cancer. DNA for the CDR3: TGTGCCAGCAGCAAAGAGAGCTGGAGCTCCTACGAGCAGTACTTC. This codes for CASSKESWSSYEQYF.